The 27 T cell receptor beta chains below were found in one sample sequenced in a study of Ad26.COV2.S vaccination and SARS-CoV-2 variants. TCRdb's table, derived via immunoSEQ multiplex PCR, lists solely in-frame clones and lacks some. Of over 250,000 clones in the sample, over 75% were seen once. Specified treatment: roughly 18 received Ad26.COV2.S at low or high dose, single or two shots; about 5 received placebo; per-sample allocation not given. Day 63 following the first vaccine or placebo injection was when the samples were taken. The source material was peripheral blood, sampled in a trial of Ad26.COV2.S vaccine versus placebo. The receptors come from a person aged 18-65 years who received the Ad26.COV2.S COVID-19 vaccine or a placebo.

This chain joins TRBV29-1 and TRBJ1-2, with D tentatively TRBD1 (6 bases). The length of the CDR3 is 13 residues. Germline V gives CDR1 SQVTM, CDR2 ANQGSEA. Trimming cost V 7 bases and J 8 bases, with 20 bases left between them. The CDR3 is CSAYTDGGWGYTF. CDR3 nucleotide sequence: TGCAGCGCCTATACGGACGGGGGCTGGGGCTACACCTTC.

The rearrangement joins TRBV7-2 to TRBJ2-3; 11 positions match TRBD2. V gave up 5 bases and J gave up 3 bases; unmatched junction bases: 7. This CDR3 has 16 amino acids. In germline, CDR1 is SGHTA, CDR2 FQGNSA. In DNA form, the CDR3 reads TGTGCCAGCAGCATACGACTAGCGGGAAGTACAGATACGCAGTATTTT. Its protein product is CASSIRLAGSTDTQYF.

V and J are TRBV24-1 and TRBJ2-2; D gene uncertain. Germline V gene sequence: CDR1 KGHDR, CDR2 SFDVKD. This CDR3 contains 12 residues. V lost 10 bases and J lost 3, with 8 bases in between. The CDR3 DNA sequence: TGTGCCACATCTGGGGACACCGGGGAGCTGTTTTTT. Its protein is CATSGDTGELFF.

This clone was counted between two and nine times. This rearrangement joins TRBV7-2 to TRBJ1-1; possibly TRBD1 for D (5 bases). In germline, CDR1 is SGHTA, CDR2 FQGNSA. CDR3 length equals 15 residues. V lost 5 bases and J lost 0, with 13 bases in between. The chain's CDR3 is CASSTDSYMNTEAFF. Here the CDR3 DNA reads TGTGCCAGCAGCACCGACAGTTACATGAACACTGAAGCTTTCTTT.

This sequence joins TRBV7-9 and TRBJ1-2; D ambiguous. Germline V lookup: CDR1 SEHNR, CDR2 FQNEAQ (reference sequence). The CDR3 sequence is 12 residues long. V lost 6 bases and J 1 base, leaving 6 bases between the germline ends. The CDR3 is CASSSVNYGYTF. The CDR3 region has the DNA TGTGCCAGCAGTTCTGTTAACTATGGCTACACCTTC.

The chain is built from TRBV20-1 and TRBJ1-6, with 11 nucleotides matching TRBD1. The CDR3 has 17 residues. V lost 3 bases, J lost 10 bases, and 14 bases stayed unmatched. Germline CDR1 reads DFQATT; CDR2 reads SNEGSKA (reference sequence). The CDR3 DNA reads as TGCAGTGCTAGTTTATCGGGGACAGGGGGATCTGGCTCACCCCTCCACTTT. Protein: CSASLSGTGGSGSPLHF.

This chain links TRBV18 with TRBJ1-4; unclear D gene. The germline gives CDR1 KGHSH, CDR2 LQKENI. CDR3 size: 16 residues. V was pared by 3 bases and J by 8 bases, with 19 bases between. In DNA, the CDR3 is TGTGCCAGCTCACCCGGTCTGAACATGGTGAGGGAAAAACTGTTTTTT. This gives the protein CASSPGLNMVREKLFF.

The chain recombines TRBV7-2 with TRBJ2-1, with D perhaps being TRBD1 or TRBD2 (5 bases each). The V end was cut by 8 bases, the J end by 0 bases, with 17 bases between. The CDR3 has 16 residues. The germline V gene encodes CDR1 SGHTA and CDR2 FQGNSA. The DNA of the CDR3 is TGTGCCAGCCACCAGGGAGCCCCTTACTCCTACAATGAGCAGTTCTTC. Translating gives CASHQGAPYSYNEQFF.

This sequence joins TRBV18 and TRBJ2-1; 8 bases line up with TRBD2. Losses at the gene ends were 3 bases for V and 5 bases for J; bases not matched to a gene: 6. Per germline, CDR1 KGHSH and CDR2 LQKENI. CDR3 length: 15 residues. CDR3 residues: CASSPTRGGDNEQFF. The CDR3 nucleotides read TGTGCCAGCTCACCTACCCGGGGGGGCGACAATGAGCAGTTCTTC.

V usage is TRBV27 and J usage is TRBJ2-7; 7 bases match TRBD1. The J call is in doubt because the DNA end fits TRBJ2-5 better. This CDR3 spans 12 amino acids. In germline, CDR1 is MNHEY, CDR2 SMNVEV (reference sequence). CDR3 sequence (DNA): TGTGCCAGCAGCTCCGGGACAGCGACCCAGTACTTC. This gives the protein CASSSGTATQYF.

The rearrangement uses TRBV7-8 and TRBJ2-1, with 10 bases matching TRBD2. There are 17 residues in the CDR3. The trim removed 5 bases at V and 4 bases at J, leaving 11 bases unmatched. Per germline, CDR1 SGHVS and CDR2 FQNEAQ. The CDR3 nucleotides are TGTGCCAGCAGCCTAGGAAGCGGGACTAGCGCGTACAATGAGCAGTTCTTC. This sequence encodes CASSLGSGTSAYNEQFF.

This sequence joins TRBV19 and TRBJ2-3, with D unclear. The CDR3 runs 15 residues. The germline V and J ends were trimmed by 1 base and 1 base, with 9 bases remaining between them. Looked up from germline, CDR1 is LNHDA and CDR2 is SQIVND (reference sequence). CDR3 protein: CASSIVDLGTDTQYF. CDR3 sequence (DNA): TGTGCCAGTAGTATAGTGGACCTGGGCACAGATACGCAGTATTTT.

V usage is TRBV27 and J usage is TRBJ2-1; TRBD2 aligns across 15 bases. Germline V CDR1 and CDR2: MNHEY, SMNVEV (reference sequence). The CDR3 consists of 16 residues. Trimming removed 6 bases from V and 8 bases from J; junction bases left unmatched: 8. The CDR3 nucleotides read TGTGCCAGCAGCTCCGGACTAGCGGGGGGGCCGCATGAGCAGTTCTTC. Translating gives CASSSGLAGGPHEQFF.

The CDR3 DNA is TGCGCCAGCAGCTTGGGGACTGACTACGAGCAGTACTTC. Protein product: CASSLGTDYEQYF. This chain connects TRBV5-1 to TRBJ2-7, with D maybe TRBD2 (5 bases). CDR3 length: 13 amino acids. V lost 0 bases and J 3 bases, leaving 7 bases between the germline ends. In germline, CDR1 is SGHRS, CDR2 YFSETQ.

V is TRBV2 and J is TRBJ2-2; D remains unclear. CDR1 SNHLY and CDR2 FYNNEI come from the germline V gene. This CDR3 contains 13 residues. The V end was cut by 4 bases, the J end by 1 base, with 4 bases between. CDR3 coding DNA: TGTGCCAGCAGTGTTAGGAACACCGGGGAGCTGTTTTTT. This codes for CASSVRNTGELFF.

The CDR3 sequence is CASSLDVGRVGNEQFF. For the CDR3, the DNA is TGTGCCAGCAGCTTAGACGTCGGCAGGGTGGGCAATGAGCAGTTCTTC. The chain is built from TRBV5-5 and TRBJ2-1; D is possibly TRBD1 (5 bases). The germline gives CDR1 SGHKS, CDR2 YYEKEE (reference sequence). There are 16 residues in the CDR3. Trimming stripped 2 bases from V and 6 bases from J, with 18 bases between.

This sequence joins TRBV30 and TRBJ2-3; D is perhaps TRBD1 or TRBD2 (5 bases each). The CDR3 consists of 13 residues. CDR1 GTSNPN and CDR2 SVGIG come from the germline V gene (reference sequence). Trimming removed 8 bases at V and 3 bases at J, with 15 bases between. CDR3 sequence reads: CAGHRGRTDTQYF. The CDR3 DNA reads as TGTGCCGGACACCGGGGCCGAACAGATACGCAGTATTTT.

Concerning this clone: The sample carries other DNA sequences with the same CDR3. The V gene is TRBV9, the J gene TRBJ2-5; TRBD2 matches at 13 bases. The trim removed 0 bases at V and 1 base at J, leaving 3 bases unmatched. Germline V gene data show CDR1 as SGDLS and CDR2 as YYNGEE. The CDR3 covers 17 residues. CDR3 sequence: CASSVGLAGGGQETQYF. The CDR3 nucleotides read TGTGCCAGCAGCGTAGGACTAGCGGGGGGCGGCCAAGAGACCCAGTACTTC.

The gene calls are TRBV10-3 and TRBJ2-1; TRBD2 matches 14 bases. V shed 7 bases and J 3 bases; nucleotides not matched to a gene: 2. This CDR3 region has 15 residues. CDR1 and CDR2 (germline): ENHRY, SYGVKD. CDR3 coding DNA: TGTGCCATCACCGGGACTAGCGGGGGCTACAATGAGCAGTTCTTC. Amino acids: CAITGTSGGYNEQFF.

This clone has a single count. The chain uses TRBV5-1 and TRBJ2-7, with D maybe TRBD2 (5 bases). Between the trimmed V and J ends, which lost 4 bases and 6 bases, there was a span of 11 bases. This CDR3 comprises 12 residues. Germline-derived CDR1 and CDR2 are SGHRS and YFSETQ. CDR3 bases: TGCGCCAGCAGCCCCGGTGGAGGCGAGCAGTACTTC. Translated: CASSPGGGEQYF.

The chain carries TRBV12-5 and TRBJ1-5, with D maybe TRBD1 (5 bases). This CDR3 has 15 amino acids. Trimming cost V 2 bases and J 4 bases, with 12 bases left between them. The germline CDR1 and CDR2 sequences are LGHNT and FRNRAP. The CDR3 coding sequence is TGTGCTAGTGGTTTGAACCGGGACCCGAATCAGCCCCAGCATTTT. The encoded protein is CASGLNRDPNQPQHF.

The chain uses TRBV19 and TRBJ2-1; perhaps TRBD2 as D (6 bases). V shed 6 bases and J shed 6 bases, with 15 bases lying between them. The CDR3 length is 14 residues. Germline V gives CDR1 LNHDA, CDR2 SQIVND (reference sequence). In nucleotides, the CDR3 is TGTGCCAGTAGCGGATGGGCGGGGCCCAATGAGCAGTTCTTC. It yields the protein CASSGWAGPNEQFF.

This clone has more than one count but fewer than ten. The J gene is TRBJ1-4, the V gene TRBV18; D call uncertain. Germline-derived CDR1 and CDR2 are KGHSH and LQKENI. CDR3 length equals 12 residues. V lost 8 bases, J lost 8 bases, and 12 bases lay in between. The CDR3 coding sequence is TGTGCCAGCAAGGGTTCTGAAGAAAAACTGTTTTTT. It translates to CASKGSEEKLFF.

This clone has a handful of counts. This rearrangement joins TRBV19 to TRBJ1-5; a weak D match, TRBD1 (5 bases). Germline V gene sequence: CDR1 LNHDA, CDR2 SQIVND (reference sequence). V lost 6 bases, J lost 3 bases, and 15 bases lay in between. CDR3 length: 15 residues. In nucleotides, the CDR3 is TGTGCCAGTAGGGGACTTTCACCTTACAATCAGCCCCAGCATTTT. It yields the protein CASRGLSPYNQPQHF.

The CDR3 protein is CASSSQGSSSYNEQFF. The CDR3 DNA follows: TGTGCCAGCAGCTCTCAGGGGTCAAGCTCCTACAATGAGCAGTTCTTC. The rearrangement joins TRBV11-2 to TRBJ2-1; a possible D gene is TRBD1 (6 bases). Germline CDR1 is SGHAT and CDR2 is FQNNGV. Deletions cut 4 bases from V and 0 bases from J, with 13 bases between. This CDR3 has 16 residues.

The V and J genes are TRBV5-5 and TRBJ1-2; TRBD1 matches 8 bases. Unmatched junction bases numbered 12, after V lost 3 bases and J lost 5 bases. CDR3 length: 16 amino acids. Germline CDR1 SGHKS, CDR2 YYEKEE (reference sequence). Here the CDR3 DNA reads TGTGCCAGCAGCTCCATCGACAGGGGCGAATTATATGGCTACACCTTC. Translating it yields CASSSIDRGELYGYTF.

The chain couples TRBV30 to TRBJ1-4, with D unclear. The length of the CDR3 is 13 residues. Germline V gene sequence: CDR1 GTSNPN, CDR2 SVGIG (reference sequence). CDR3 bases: TGTGCTTGCGACGTGATAACTAATGAAAAACTGTTTTTT. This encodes CACDVITNEKLFF.